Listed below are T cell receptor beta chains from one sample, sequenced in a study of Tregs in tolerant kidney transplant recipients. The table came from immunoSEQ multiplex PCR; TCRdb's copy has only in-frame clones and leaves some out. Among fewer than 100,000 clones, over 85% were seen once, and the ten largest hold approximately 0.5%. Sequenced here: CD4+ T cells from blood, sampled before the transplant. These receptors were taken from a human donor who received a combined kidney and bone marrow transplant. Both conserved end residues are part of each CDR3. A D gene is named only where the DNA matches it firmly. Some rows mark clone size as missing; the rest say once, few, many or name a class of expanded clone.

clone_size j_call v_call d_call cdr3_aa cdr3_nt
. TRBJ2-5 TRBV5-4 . CASSLPWGRETQYF TGTGCCAGCAGTCTTCCTTGGGGCCGAGAGACCCAGTACTTC
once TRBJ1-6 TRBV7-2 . CASSVREGSSYNSPLHF TGTGCCAGCAGCGTCCGGGAGGGAAGTTCCTATAATTCACCCCTCCACTTT
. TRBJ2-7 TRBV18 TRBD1 CASSTGTGNSYEQYF TGTGCCAGCTCAACTGGGACAGGAAATTCCTACGAGCAGTACTTC
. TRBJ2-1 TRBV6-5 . CASSSGKANEQFF TGTGCCAGCAGTTCAGGGAAGGCAAATGAGCAGTTCTTC
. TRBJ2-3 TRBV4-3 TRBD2 CASSQDAWAGALKTGTDTQYF TGCGCCAGCAGCCAAGATGCGTGGGCGGGAGCCCTGAAAACGGGCACAGATACGCAGTATTTT
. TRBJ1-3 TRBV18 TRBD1 CASSPLTTGSGNTIYF TGTGCCAGCTCACCACTTACGACAGGGAGCGGAAACACCATATATTTT
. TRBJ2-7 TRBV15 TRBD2 CATSTRSGAYEQYF TGTGCCACCAGCACCAGGAGCGGGGCCTACGAGCAGTACTTC
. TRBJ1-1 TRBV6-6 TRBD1 CASSPRTGKNTEAFF TGTGCCAGCAGTCCGAGGACAGGGAAGAACACTGAAGCTTTCTTT
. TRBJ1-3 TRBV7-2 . CASSLAAANTIYF TGTGCCAGCAGCTTAGCCGCGGCGAACACCATATATTTT
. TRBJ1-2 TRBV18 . CASSPDRIGGYTF TGTGCCAGCTCACCTGACAGGATCGGGGGCTACACCTTC
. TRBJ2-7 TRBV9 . CASSVDDGIEQYF TGTGCCAGCAGCGTAGACGACGGGATCGAGCAGTACTTC
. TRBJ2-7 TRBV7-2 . CASSQLDYEQYF TGTGCCAGCAGCCAACTAGACTACGAGCAGTACTTC
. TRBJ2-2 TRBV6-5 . CASSPRGLGELFF TGTGCCAGCAGTCCCCGAGGGTTAGGGGAGCTGTTTTTT
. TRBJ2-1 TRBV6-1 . CASSVSGRNEQFF TGTGCCAGCAGTGTGAGCGGGCGTAATGAGCAGTTCTTC
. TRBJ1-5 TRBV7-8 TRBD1 CASSSWDRYQPQHF TGTGCCAGCAGCTCCTGGGACAGATATCAGCCCCAGCATTTT
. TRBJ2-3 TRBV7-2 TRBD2 CASSLVAGVPDTQYF TGTGCCAGCAGCTTAGTAGCGGGGGTTCCAGATACGCAGTATTTT
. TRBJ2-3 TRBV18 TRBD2 CASSPGRAHTDTQYF TGTGCCAGCTCACCGGGGAGGGCACATACAGATACGCAGTATTTT
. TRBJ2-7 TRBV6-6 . CASRLFQGYEQYF TGTGCCAGCAGGCTCTTCCAGGGGTACGAGCAGTACTTC
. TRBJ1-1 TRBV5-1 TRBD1 CASSPRTGGDTEAFF TGCGCCAGCAGCCCGAGGACAGGGGGGGACACTGAAGCTTTCTTT
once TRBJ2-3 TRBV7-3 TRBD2 CASSYQGGGTDTQYF TGTGCCAGCAGCTACCAGGGAGGGGGCACAGATACGCAGTATTTT
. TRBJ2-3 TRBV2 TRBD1 CATKPGQETDTQYF TGTGCCACCAAACCGGGACAGGAGACAGATACGCAGTATTTT
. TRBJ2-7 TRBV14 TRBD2 CASSQAASGRGEQYF TGTGCCAGCAGCCAAGCAGCTAGCGGGAGGGGCGAGCAGTACTTC
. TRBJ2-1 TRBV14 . CASSRLVAGNEQFF TGTGCCAGCAGCCGGTTAGTAGCTGGCAATGAGCAGTTCTTC
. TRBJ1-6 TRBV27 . CASSFVRPGNSPLHF TGTGCCAGCAGTTTCGTGAGGCCGGGAAATTCCCCCCTCCACTTT
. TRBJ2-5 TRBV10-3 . CAISIADRGAQYF TGTGCCATCAGCATAGCGGACCGCGGGGCCCAGTACTTC
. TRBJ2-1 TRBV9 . CASSPGRRGLIYNEQFF TGTGCCAGCAGCCCCGGGAGGCGGGGGCTAATCTACAATGAGCAGTTCTTC
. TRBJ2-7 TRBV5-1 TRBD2 CASSLGGTSGYEQYF TGCGCCAGCAGCTTGGGGGGGACTAGCGGTTACGAGCAGTACTTC
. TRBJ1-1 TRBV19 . CASSPSEGEAFF TGTGCCAGTAGTCCATCGGAGGGGGAAGCTTTCTTT
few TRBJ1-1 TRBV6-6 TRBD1 CASSDNPGQGTEAFF TGTGCCAGCAGTGACAATCCGGGACAGGGCACTGAAGCTTTCTTT
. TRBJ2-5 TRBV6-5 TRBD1 CASSYSYRGQETQYF TGTGCCAGCAGTTACTCCTACAGGGGCCAAGAGACCCAGTACTTC
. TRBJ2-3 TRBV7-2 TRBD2 CASSLSGLAGSFTDTQYF TGTGCCAGCAGCTTATCGGGACTAGCGGGAAGCTTCACAGATACGCAGTATTTT
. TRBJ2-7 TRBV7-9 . CASSTRSSYEQYF TGCGCCAGCAGCACAAGAAGCTCCTACGAGCAGTACTTC
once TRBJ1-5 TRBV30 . CAWSPGLINQPQHF TGTGCCTGGAGTCCGGGACTGATCAATCAGCCCCAGCATTTT
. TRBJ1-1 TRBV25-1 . CASRGGGWTEAFF TGTGCCAGCAGGGGGGGAGGTTGGACTGAAGCTTTCTTT
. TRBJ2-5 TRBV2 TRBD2 CASTSSGGARETQYF TGTGCCAGCACTAGTAGCGGGGGGGCCCGCGAGACCCAGTACTTC
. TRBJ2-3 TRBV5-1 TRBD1 CASSLTGTGDSTDTQYF TGCGCCAGCAGCTTGACAGGGACAGGGGACAGCACAGATACGCAGTATTTT